What follows are 12 T cell receptor beta chains derived from one specimen sequenced in a study of blood T cell repertoires in COVID-19. The protocol was immunoSEQ multiplex PCR, while the TCRdb copy is restricted to in-frame clones and leaves out a portion. This sample has fewer than 200,000 clones, with over 70% found just once. Sequenced: PBMCs or T cells enriched from blood (not recorded which). The receptor source for this set is a woman aged 45-65 years in a cohort exposed to, infected with or recovered from COVID-19 (not recorded which).

J is TRBJ1-2 and V is TRBV5-4; 8 bases map to TRBD1. CDR3 length: 16 residues. The J segment lost 6 bases and the V segment lost 6 bases, leaving 16 bases of the junction unmatched. Germline lookup yields CDR1 SGHNT and CDR2 YYREEE (reference sequence). The CDR3 region is CASTERAGGAFNGYTF. The CDR3 coding sequence is TGTGCCAGCACCGAAAGGGCAGGGGGCGCGTTTAATGGCTACACCTTC.

This chain joins TRBV10-1 and TRBJ2-1; possibly TRBD1 for D (6 bases). The CDR3 covers 15 residues. Deletions cut 3 bases from V and 5 bases from J, with 14 bases between. Germline V gene sequence: CDR1 WNHNN, CDR2 SYGVQD (reference sequence). DNA for the CDR3: TGCGCCAGCAGTGATATCGGGACAAGTCACAATGAGCAGTTCTTC. This encodes CASSDIGTSHNEQFF.

This clone turned up a few times. This chain uses TRBV9 with TRBJ1-3; TRBD1 might be the D (6 bases). From germline, CDR1 is SGDLS and CDR2 YYNGEE. Trimming removed 4 bases from V and 4 bases from J, with 18 bases in between. The CDR3 runs 16 residues. The CDR3 DNA reads TGTGCCAGCAGCCTTACAGGGTCGTTGTACGGAAACACCATATATTTT. Translating gives CASSLTGSLYGNTIYF.

The chain recombines TRBV4-2 with TRBJ1-5; possible D gene TRBD1, 6 bases. V lost 0 bases, J lost 1 base, and 22 bases lay in between. Germline V CDR1 and CDR2: LGHNA, YNFKEQ. This CDR3 comprises 20 residues. The CDR3 sequence: CASSQDLWIQGLRSNQPQHF. In DNA form, the CDR3 reads TGTGCCAGCAGCCAAGATTTATGGATACAGGGTCTTAGGAGCAATCAGCCCCAGCATTTT.

This clone turned up a few times. The chain links TRBV5-4 to TRBJ2-1; 8 bases align to TRBD1. Germline V gene lookup returns CDR1 SGHNT and CDR2 YYREEE (reference sequence). The CDR3 spans 15 residues. Losses at the gene ends were 4 bases for V and 0 bases for J; bases not matched to a gene: 3. CDR3 nucleotide sequence: TGTGCCAGCAGCCCGGACAGGGCCTCCTACAATGAGCAGTTCTTC. Translation gives CASSPDRASYNEQFF.

Only one count was recorded for this clone. V usage is TRBV19 and J usage is TRBJ2-7; 11 positions agree with TRBD1. The CDR3 has 15 residues. Germline V gives CDR1 LNHDA, CDR2 SQIVND (reference sequence). The junction had 6 bases not matched to a gene; V was cut back by 4 bases and J by 4 bases. The CDR3 region has the DNA TGTGCCAGTAGTACAACCGGGACAGGGGGTTACGAGCAGTACTTC. It is translated as CASSTTGTGGYEQYF.

This clone came up a few times. The chain links TRBV19 to TRBJ1-1, with D perhaps TRBD1 (5 bases). This CDR3 is built from 11 residues. Germline V lookup: CDR1 LNHDA, CDR2 SQIVND (reference sequence). V dropped 3 bases and J dropped 11 bases, with 10 bases sitting between them. CDR3 in amino acids: CASSIGRGAFF. The CDR3 DNA is TGTGCCAGTAGTATCGGCCGGGGGGCTTTCTTT.

This rearrangement joins TRBV9 to TRBJ2-3; D ambiguous. Germline CDR1 reads SGDLS; CDR2 reads YYNGEE. The ends were cut back, 0 bases at V and 2 bases at J, with 7 bases in the middle. CDR3 length equals 14 residues. The CDR3 is CASSVELFTDTQYF. For the CDR3, the DNA is TGTGCCAGCAGCGTAGAGCTTTTCACAGATACGCAGTATTTT.

This chain links TRBV9 with TRBJ2-3; no definite D call. CDR1 SGDLS and CDR2 YYNGEE come from the germline V gene. This CDR3 comprises 13 residues. V was trimmed by 4 bases and J by 6 bases, leaving 12 bases between them. This chain's CDR3 is CASSLDSSDTQYF. CDR3 sequence (DNA): TGTGCCAGCAGCCTGGATAGCTCGGATACGCAGTATTTT.

The V call is TRBV5-6, the J call TRBJ2-3; 7 positions agree with TRBD2. The trim removed 0 bases at V and 6 bases at J, leaving 10 bases unmatched. This CDR3 contains 16 residues. In germline, CDR1 is SGHDT, CDR2 YYEEEE. The CDR3: CASSLAMGGSGDTQYF. The CDR3 bases are TGTGCCAGCAGCTTGGCCATGGGCGGGAGCGGGGATACGCAGTATTTT.

In this sample, this clone turned up once. V and J are TRBV3-1 (or the pseudogene TRBV3-2) and TRBJ2-3, with 10 bases identical to TRBD2. The J segment lost 3 bases and the V segment lost 1 base, leaving 7 bases of the junction unmatched. Germline CDR1 and CDR2: LGHDT and YNNKEL (reference sequence). The length of the CDR3 is 17 residues. The DNA for the CDR3 is TGTGCCAGCAGCCAAGGGGTCTCGACTAGCGGGACAGATACGCAGTATTTT. Protein sequence: CASSQGVSTSGTDTQYF.

This clone appeared once. This chain connects TRBV24-1 to TRBJ1-2, with no clear D. The germline gives CDR1 KGHDR, CDR2 SFDVKD. CDR3 size: 16 residues. Trimming took off 4 bases at V and 2 bases at J, with 16 bases between the two ends. The CDR3 bases are TGTGCCACCAGTGACCGGGGTAACTCAGCAAACTATGGCTACACCTTC. Its translation is CATSDRGNSANYGYTF.